These 16 T cell receptor beta chains originate from one sample sequenced in a study of beta chain features in type 1 diabetes. General study findings and limits: TCRB CDR3s were moderately but significantly shorter in Type 1 diabetes patients in all four CD4+ subsets.

The investigators reverse transcribed all of the isolated RNA, so they sequenced expressed TCRB transcripts. Assay: immunoSEQ multiplex PCR; the TCRdb copy retains only in-frame clones and omits some. The repertoire consists of 500,000 to 650,000 clones, with under 15% occurring once and the leading ten covering around 0.12%. Their antigens are not known. The sequenced sample consisted of naive CD4+ T cells from blood. These receptors all come from a man in his thirties or forties with type 1 diabetes.

The table lists this clone with a few counts. This chain uses TRBV4-3 with TRBJ2-4, with TRBD2 matching over 7 bases. V lost 2 bases, J lost 9 bases, and 4 bases stayed unmatched. The V gene's germline CDR1 is LGHNA and CDR2 YSLEER. The CDR3 consists of 13 residues. The CDR3 spells CASSQRGGVIQYF. CDR3 DNA sequence: TGCGCCAGCAGCCAACGGGGAGGGGTCATTCAGTACTTC.

This clone came up a few times. The chain couples TRBV4-1 to TRBJ2-1, with 7 nucleotides matching TRBD1. V was pared by 0 bases and J by 3 bases, with 5 bases of the junction left unmatched. This CDR3 is built from 16 residues. The V gene's germline CDR1 is MGHRA and CDR2 YSYEKL. The CDR3 DNA is TGCGCCAGCAGCCAAGAGAGGGACAGCCTCTACAATGAGCAGTTCTTC. It yields the protein CASSQERDSLYNEQFF.

This clone was picked up one time. The rearrangement uses TRBV5-6 and TRBJ2-1; a possible D gene is TRBD1 (5 bases). Per germline, CDR1 SGHDT and CDR2 YYEEEE. This CDR3 comprises 13 residues. Between the trimmed V and J ends, which lost 1 base and 8 bases, there was a span of 10 bases. Here the CDR3 DNA reads TGTGCCAGCAGCTTGTGGCAGGGCGATGAGCAGTTCTTC. Its translation is CASSLWQGDEQFF.

The table lists this clone with a few counts. Distinct nucleotide sequences in the sample also encode this CDR3. The V and J genes are TRBV29-1 and TRBJ2-3, with 11 bases that match TRBD2. V gave up 1 base and J gave up 6 bases; unmatched junction bases: 3. Germline V gene lookup returns CDR1 SQVTM and CDR2 ANQGSEA. This CDR3 contains 14 residues. DNA for the CDR3: TGCAGCGTTGAAGCTAGCGGGGGGCTGGATACGCAGTATTTT. This gives the protein CSVEASGGLDTQYF.

This chain connects TRBV6-5 to TRBJ2-1; possible D gene TRBD1, 5 bases. The CDR3 consists of 13 residues. V lost 3 bases and J 12 bases, leaving 15 bases between the germline ends. The germline CDR1 and CDR2 sequences are MNHEY and SVGAGI. The CDR3 DNA reads as TGTGCCAGCAGTTATAGGACATTCGGTTGGCAGTTCTTC. Its protein is CASSYRTFGWQFF.

The rearrangement joins TRBV6-6 to TRBJ2-5, with 7 bases identical to TRBD2. The ends lost 6 bases at V and 1 base at J; junction bases unmatched: 11. The CDR3 has 16 residues. Germline CDR1 MNHNY, CDR2 SVGAGI (reference sequence). The CDR3 region has the DNA TGTGCCAGCAGCCCCCTGCGAGCGGGGACCCAAGAGACCCAGTACTTC. Translation gives CASSPLRAGTQETQYF.

This clone was counted between two and nine times. V and J are TRBV29-1 and TRBJ2-3, with 12 positions matching TRBD2. This CDR3 comprises 14 residues. V trimming: 4 bases; J trimming: 4 bases; junction bases outside the gene matches: 3. CDR1 is SQVTM and CDR2 is ANQGSEA in the germline V gene. DNA for the CDR3: TGCAGCGTTGTTACTAGCGGGGGGTCAGATACGCAGTATTTT. It specifies CSVVTSGGSDTQYF.

This clone was seen a handful of times. V and J are TRBV5-4 and TRBJ2-5; D assignment may be TRBD1 or TRBD2 (6 bases each). The CDR3 is 15 residues long. V shed 7 bases and J shed 5 bases, with 21 bases lying between them. Germline CDR1 reads SGHNT; CDR2 reads YYREEE (reference sequence). CDR3 bases: TGTGCCAGCCGACCCCGGGGGCAGGGGTCCGAGACCCAGTACTTC. It is translated as CASRPRGQGSETQYF.

There are a few counts of this clone. The chain combines TRBV5-6 with TRBJ2-3; 8 positions agree with TRBD1. With 2 bases clipped from V and 2 bases from J, the junction kept 7 bases outside the gene matches. This CDR3 region has 16 residues. Germline V gives CDR1 SGHDT, CDR2 YYEEEE. CDR3 DNA sequence: TGTGCCAGCAGCTTCGGACAGGGAAGTTTCACAGATACGCAGTATTTT. Its translation: CASSFGQGSFTDTQYF.

This clone was counted only a few times. V is TRBV5-4 and J is TRBJ1-1, with a possible D match to TRBD1 (6 bases). V lost 0 bases and J 6 bases, leaving 15 bases between the germline ends. The CDR3 is made up of 15 amino acids. The germline CDR1 and CDR2 sequences are SGHNT and YYREEE (reference sequence). This CDR3 reads CASSLATGRGPEAFF. CDR3 nucleotides: TGTGCCAGCAGCTTGGCCACAGGGCGGGGTCCTGAAGCTTTCTTT.

The chain joins TRBV4-2 to TRBJ2-2, with 8 bases identical to TRBD1. The CDR3 totals 15 residues. Trimming took 4 bases from V and 1 from J; bases not matched to a gene: 2. Germline V gene lookup returns CDR1 LGHNA and CDR2 YNFKEQ. The CDR3 loop is CASSPGQGNTGELFF. As DNA, the CDR3 is TGTGCCAGCAGCCCAGGACAGGGGAACACCGGGGAGCTGTTTTTT.

The genes are TRBV27 and TRBJ2-7, with 7 bases that match TRBD1. V dropped 7 bases and J dropped 3; count of bases not matched to a gene: 6. The CDR3 sequence is 13 residues long. Germline V gene lookup returns CDR1 MNHEY and CDR2 SMNVEV (reference sequence). This chain's CDR3 is CASTDRRSYEQYF. CDR3 bases: TGTGCCAGCACGGACAGGAGGAGCTACGAGCAGTACTTC.

The chain couples TRBV7-2 to TRBJ2-5, with 7 bases that match TRBD1. V shed 6 bases, J shed 1 base, and the junction held 5 bases outside the gene matches. Germline loops: CDR1 SGHTA, CDR2 FQGNSA. This CDR3 has 14 amino acids. This CDR3 is CASRPNRGQETQYF. CDR3 nucleotides: TGTGCCAGCAGACCCAACAGGGGCCAAGAGACCCAGTACTTC.

This chain joins TRBV25-1 and TRBJ1-2; D might be TRBD1 (5 bases). Looked up from germline, CDR1 is MGHDK and CDR2 is SYGVNS. The CDR3 has 13 amino acids. V shed 7 bases and J shed 4 bases, with 13 bases lying between them. In nucleotides, the CDR3 is TGTGCCAGCACTCAGGGCGGCGGCTATGGCTACACCTTC. It yields the protein CASTQGGGYGYTF.

DNA for the CDR3: TGCAGCGTTGTGAGGACAGAAAACACTGAAGCTTTCTTT. Translating gives CSVVRTENTEAFF. This rearrangement joins TRBV29-1 to TRBJ1-1; tentative D call: TRBD1 (6 bases). This CDR3 spans 13 amino acids. The V end was cut by 4 bases, the J end by 2 bases, with 11 bases between. Germline CDR1 reads SQVTM; CDR2 reads ANQGSEA.

The genes are TRBV30 and TRBJ2-2; D is undetermined. Trimming pared 0 bases from V and 6 bases from J, leaving 5 bases between. CDR3 length: 12 amino acids. Germline V lookup: CDR1 GTSNPN, CDR2 SVGIG (reference sequence). In nucleotides, the CDR3 is TGTGCCTGGAGTGTATCGGCCGGGGAGCTGTTTTTT. Protein: CAWSVSAGELFF.